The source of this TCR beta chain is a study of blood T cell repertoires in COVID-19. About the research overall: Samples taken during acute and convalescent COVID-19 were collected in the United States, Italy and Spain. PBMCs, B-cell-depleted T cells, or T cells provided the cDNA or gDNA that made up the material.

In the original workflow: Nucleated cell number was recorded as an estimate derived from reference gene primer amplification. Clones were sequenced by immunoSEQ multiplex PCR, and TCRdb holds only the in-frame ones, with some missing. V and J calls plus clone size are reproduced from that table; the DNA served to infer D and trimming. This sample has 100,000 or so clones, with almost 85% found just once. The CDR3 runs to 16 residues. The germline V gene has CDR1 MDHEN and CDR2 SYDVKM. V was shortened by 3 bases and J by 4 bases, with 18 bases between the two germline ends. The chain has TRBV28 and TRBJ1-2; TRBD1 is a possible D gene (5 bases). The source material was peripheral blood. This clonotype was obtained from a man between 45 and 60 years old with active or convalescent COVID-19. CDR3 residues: CASSLAIRQLSYGYTF. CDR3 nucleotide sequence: TGTGCCAGCAGTTTGGCGATCAGACAGTTATCCTATGGCTACACCTTC.